Included here is one TCR beta chain sequence, with context. This record comes from a study of response to subunit inactivated influenza vaccine. TCRdb used MiXCR to reprocess the RT-PCR reads, holding one entry per CDR3 protein. This sample has roughly 520,000 distinct CDR3 sequences, with 25% found just once. This CDR3 has 11 residues. The V gene's germline CDR1 is MDHEN and CDR2 SYDVKM. V gave up 10 bases and J gave up 10 bases, with 16 bases separating them. The sequence came from a man aged 45-60 years who received an inactivated influenza vaccine. Sequencing used CD4+ T cells sorted from PBMCs, obtained about 5 days after vaccination. This chain links TRBV28 with TRBJ1-2, with D possibly TRBD1 on 5 matching bases. Written as DNA, the CDR3 is TGTGCCACCATTTTTAGGGGTGCCTACACCTTC. It encodes CATIFRGAYTF.